What follows are 7 T cell receptor beta chains derived from one specimen sequenced in a study of T-cell reconstitution after alpha-beta-depleted transplantation in children. Molecular barcoding with unique molecular identifiers was used for the TCRbeta library. TCRdb fed the PCR reads into MiXCR, producing one record per CDR3 protein. The sample shows 490,000 or so distinct CDR3 sequences, 10% of them seen only once. Sequenced here: PBMCs, sampled before TCRalphabeta/CD19-depleted stem cell transplant. Every receptor here comes from a child aged 2 to 10 with inherited bone marrow failure, due to receive a stem cell transplant.

This clonotype was seen a handful of times. The chain joins TRBV6-1 to TRBJ2-1; D ambiguous. The CDR3 runs to 12 residues. Trimming left V 2 bases short and J 10 bases short, with 9 bases between. Germline V lookup: CDR1 MNHNS, CDR2 SASEGT. CDR3 nucleotides: TGTGCCAGCAGTGAATACAATAGGGAGCAGTTCTTC. Encoded protein: CASSEYNREQFF.

The sample holds many counts of this clonotype. This chain joins TRBV19 and TRBJ1-1, with D possibly being TRBD1 (5 bases). There are 13 residues in the CDR3. CDR1 and CDR2 from the germline V gene are LNHDA and SQIVND (reference sequence). Between the trimmed V and J ends, which lost 7 bases and 2 bases, there was a span of 11 bases. In DNA form, the CDR3 reads TGTGCCAGTATAATGGGGGGAAACACTGAAGCTTTCTTT. Translation gives CASIMGGNTEAFF.

Details on this clonotype: This may stem from a read error, because a much larger clone lies one nucleotide away. This rearrangement joins TRBV5-1 to TRBJ2-1; 9 positions agree with TRBD2. CDR1 is SGHRS, CDR2 YFSETQ, per germline. After removal of 4 bases from V and 7 bases from J, the junction contained 6 bases not matched to a gene. The CDR3 covers 14 residues. The CDR3 reads CASSDTSGCNEQFF. CDR3 bases: TGCGCCAGCAGCGATACTAGCGGGTGTAATGAGCAGTTCTTC. Full variable domain (rest looked up from reference TRBV5-1 and TRBJ2-1): KAGVTQTPRYLIKTRGQQVTLSCSPISGHRSVSWYQQTPGQGLQFLFEYFSETQRNKGNFPGRFSGRQFSNSRSEMNVSTLELGDSALYLCASSDTSGCNEQFFGPGTRLTVL.

The sample holds many counts of this clonotype. V usage is TRBV5-1 and J usage is TRBJ2-1, with D possibly called TRBD1 or TRBD2 (5 bases each). V lost 4 bases and J lost 8, with 16 bases in between. Germline V CDR1 and CDR2: SGHRS, YFSETQ. This CDR3 has 14 amino acids. CDR3 in DNA: TGCGCCAGCAGCGCCGGGGCCATGGCCGATGAGCAGTTCTTC. This encodes CASSAGAMADEQFF.

The V and J genes are TRBV12-3 or TRBV12-4 and TRBJ2-7; D is possibly TRBD2 (6 bases). V was clipped by 5 bases and J by 6 bases, with 14 bases between them. This CDR3 has 13 amino acids. As DNA, the CDR3 is TGTGCCAGCAGTACGGGACTCGACCCCGAGCAGTACTTC. Encoded protein: CASSTGLDPEQYF.

This clonotype occurred many times. The chain is built from TRBV5-6 and TRBJ2-7; tentatively, D is TRBD2 (6 bases). The V gene lost 3 bases and the J gene lost 0 bases, with 10 bases spanning the gap. The CDR3 has 14 residues. CDR1 is SGHDT and CDR2 is YYEEEE in the germline V gene. The CDR3 DNA reads TGTGCCAGCAGCTATGGGGACTCCTCCTACGAGCAGTACTTC. The encoded protein is CASSYGDSSYEQYF.

A remark on this clonotype: With a much larger clone just one base away, this may be a read error. V gene TRBV27 combines with J gene TRBJ1-2; D unresolved. This CDR3 is built from 14 residues. V shed 5 bases and J shed 3 bases, with 13 bases lying between them. Germline V gene sequence: CDR1 MNHEY, CDR2 SMNVEV (reference sequence). The CDR3 loop reads CASSAVRHHYGYTF. The CDR3 region has the DNA TGTGCCAGCAGTGCCGTGCGACATCACTATGGCTACACCTTC.